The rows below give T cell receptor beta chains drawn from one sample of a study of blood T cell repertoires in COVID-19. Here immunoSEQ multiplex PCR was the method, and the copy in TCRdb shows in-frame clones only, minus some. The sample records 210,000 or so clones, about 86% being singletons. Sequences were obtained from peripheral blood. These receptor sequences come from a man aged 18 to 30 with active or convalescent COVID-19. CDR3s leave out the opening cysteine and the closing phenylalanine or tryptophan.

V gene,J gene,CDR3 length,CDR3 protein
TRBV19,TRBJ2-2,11,ASSIGGPGELF
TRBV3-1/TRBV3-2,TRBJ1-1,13,ASSQERKQNTEAF
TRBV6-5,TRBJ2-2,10,ASSYSTGELF
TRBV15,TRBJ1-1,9,AAGGVTEAF
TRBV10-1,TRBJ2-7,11,ASSGDSFDEQY
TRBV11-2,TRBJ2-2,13,ASSFEQTNTGELF
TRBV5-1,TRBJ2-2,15,ASSFYNPGLANRELF
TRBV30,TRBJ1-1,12,AWSALSSFREAF
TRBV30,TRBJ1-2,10,AWKGLNYGYT
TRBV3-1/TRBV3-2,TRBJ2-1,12,ASSQAVMAGEQF
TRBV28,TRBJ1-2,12,ASRYDRTNYGYT
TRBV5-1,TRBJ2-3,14,ASSSVAGTSTDTQY
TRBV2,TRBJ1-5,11,ASNREGNQPQH
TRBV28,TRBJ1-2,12,ASSSRGLYPGYT
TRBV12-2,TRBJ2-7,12,ASRLARRLHEQY
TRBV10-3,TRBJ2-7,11,AISDQWGSEQY
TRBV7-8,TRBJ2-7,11,ASSREVQYEQY
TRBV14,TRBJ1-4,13,ASSQWVRQVEKLF
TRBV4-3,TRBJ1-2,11,ASSQDLEYGYT
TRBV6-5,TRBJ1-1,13,ASSYSRIQGTEAF
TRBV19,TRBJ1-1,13,ASSGTGLMNTEAF
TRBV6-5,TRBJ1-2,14,ASSYSIGQGTYGYT
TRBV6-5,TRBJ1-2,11,ASSSPLHYGYT
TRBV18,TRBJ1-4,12,ASSPSVSNEKLF
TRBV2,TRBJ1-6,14,ASSDRASSYNSPLH
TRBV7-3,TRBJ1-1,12,ASSAGSGRTEAF
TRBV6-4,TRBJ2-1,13,ASSEGTSGGNEQF
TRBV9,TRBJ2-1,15,ASSRSHSGSSYNEQF
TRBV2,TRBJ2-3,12,ASSGGLSTDTQY
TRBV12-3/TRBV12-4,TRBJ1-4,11,ASSFKVGEKLF
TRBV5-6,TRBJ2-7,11,ASRKQGFSEQY
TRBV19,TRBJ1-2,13,ASSRDRGRNYGYT
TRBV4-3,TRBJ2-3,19,ASSLKAPWETSGKPTDTQY
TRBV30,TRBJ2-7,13,AWSVLPGLVYEQY
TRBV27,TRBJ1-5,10,ASGHYYQPQH
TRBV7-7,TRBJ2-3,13,ASSLIAGGTDTQY
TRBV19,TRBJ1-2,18,ASTIWGQGRSRDVNYGYT
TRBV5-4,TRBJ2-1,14,ASSLAGLAGGNEQF
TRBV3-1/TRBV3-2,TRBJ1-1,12,ASSQAPRVAEAF
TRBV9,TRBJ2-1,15,ASGPSQTSGNPDEQF
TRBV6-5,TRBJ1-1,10,ASSHRGPEAF
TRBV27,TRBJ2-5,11,ASSLETGKTQY
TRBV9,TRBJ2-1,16,ASSVAIGFASENNEQF
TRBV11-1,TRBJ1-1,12,ASSWDSLNTEAF
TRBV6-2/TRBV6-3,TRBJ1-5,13,ASSYFRGRHQPQH
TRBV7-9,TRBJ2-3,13,ASSFGLDYTDTQY
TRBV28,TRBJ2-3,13,ASSMTSTGTDTQY